A selection of T cell receptor beta chains follows, all from one sample in a study of blood T cell repertoires in COVID-19. Produced via immunoSEQ multiplex PCR; TCRdb's table is partial and in-frame only. The profile covers about 100,000 clones, with just over 90% appearing a single time and around 0.94% taken by the ten largest. Sequencing was performed on peripheral blood. The origin of the receptors is a man aged 60 to 69 with acute or convalescent COVID-19. The CDR3 runs from the conserved cysteine through the conserved F or W. The order of the fields is J gene, V gene, clone size, D gene, CDR3 DNA, CDR3 protein. The D gene is left open where the match is weak. Part of the rows lack a size; the others show once, few, many or a class for expanded clones.

J: TRBJ1-1
V: TRBV7-6
size: NA
D: NA
DNA: TGTGCCAGCAGCTTAACGTCAGGGGACACTGAAGCTTTCTTT
CDR3: CASSLTSGDTEAFF

J: TRBJ1-1
V: TRBV2
size: NA
D: NA
DNA: TGTGCCAGCAGTCTTCCCGGGACTGAAGCTTTCTTT
CDR3: CASSLPGTEAFF

J: TRBJ2-2
V: TRBV24-1
size: NA
D: TRBD1
DNA: TGTGCCACCAGTGCGGGACAGGGGTTTGCCGGGGAGCTGTTTTTT
CDR3: CATSAGQGFAGELFF

J: TRBJ1-1
V: TRBV11-2
size: NA
D: NA
DNA: TGTGCCAGCAGCCGACAGGTGAACACTGAAGCTTTCTTT
CDR3: CASSRQVNTEAFF

J: TRBJ2-3
V: TRBV19
size: NA
D: TRBD2
DNA: TGTGCCAGTAGTATATCCGATCGGGGACTAGCGGGGGCTAGCACAGATACGCAGTATTTT
CDR3: CASSISDRGLAGASTDTQYF

J: TRBJ2-3
V: TRBV6-5
size: NA
D: TRBD1
DNA: TGTGCCAGCAGCCAAGGACAGGGTAGAACAGATACGCAGTATTTT
CDR3: CASSQGQGRTDTQYF

J: TRBJ1-5
V: TRBV28
size: NA
D: TRBD1
DNA: TGTGCCAGCAGTTATCCGGGACAGGGACACCATAGCAATCAGCCCCAGCATTTT
CDR3: CASSYPGQGHHSNQPQHF

J: TRBJ1-1
V: TRBV28
size: NA
D: NA
DNA: TGTGCCAGCACCCCTGGGGGGGGGCGAAACACTGAAGCTTTCTTT
CDR3: CASTPGGGRNTEAFF

J: TRBJ2-5
V: TRBV11-2
size: NA
D: TRBD2
DNA: TGTGCCAGCAGCCCACAGGGACTAGCGGAAGAGACCCAGTACTTC
CDR3: CASSPQGLAEETQYF

J: TRBJ2-1
V: TRBV11-2
size: NA
D: NA
DNA: TGTGCCAGCAGCTTGGGGTCGGGGGGCGAGCAGTTCTTC
CDR3: CASSLGSGGEQFF

J: TRBJ1-2
V: TRBV28
size: NA
D: NA
DNA: TGTGCCAGCAGACGCGGGGAGAGGCAGGGAAACTATGGCTACACCTTC
CDR3: CASRRGERQGNYGYTF

J: TRBJ1-5
V: TRBV27
size: NA
D: NA
DNA: TGTGCCAGCAGTTTGGGCAGTCTCCAGCCCCAGCATTTT
CDR3: CASSLGSLQPQHF

J: TRBJ1-6
V: TRBV6-2/TRBV6-3
size: NA
D: NA
DNA: TGTGCCAGCAGCTCCCGAGGGGGTGGGAATTCACCCCTCCACTTT
CDR3: CASSSRGGGNSPLHF

J: TRBJ2-1
V: TRBV30
size: NA
D: TRBD2
DNA: TGTGCCTGGAGTACATACGGGAGGTCCTACAATGAGCAGTTCTTC
CDR3: CAWSTYGRSYNEQFF

J: TRBJ1-1
V: TRBV11-2
size: NA
D: TRBD1
DNA: TGTGCCAGCACATTCTCCGGGACAGGGGTTACGAACACTGAAGCTTTCTTT
CDR3: CASTFSGTGVTNTEAFF

J: TRBJ1-1
V: TRBV5-1
size: NA
D: NA
DNA: TGCGCCAGCAGCTTGCAGGCTTCGAACACTGAAGCTTTCTTT
CDR3: CASSLQASNTEAFF

J: TRBJ2-1
V: TRBV12-5
size: NA
D: NA
DNA: TGTGCTAGTGGTTTGACGACAGTTTTCTCCTACAATGAGCAGTTCTTC
CDR3: CASGLTTVFSYNEQFF

J: TRBJ1-5
V: TRBV19
size: NA
D: NA
DNA: TGTGCCAGCCGAACCCCAAAGAGGGAGGAACAGCCCCAGCATTTT
CDR3: CASRTPKREEQPQHF

J: TRBJ1-1
V: TRBV10-2
size: NA
D: NA
DNA: TGCGCCAGCGGAGACTACGGGACACAGAACACTGAAGCTTTCTTT
CDR3: CASGDYGTQNTEAFF

J: TRBJ2-3
V: TRBV7-9
size: NA
D: NA
DNA: TGTGCCAGCAGCTTAGGGGCTAGCACAGATACGCAGTATTTT
CDR3: CASSLGASTDTQYF

J: TRBJ2-7
V: TRBV7-8
size: NA
D: TRBD2
DNA: TGTGCCAGCAGCCCGGGACTAGCGGTACCCGCCGAGCAGTACTTC
CDR3: CASSPGLAVPAEQYF

J: TRBJ2-1
V: TRBV5-1
size: NA
D: NA
DNA: TGCGCCAGCAGCCCCCGGACAGCCCCTGGGGCCTACAATGAGCAGTTCTTC
CDR3: CASSPRTAPGAYNEQFF

J: TRBJ2-2
V: TRBV2
size: many
D: NA
DNA: TGTGCCAGCAAACCGCAGGGGTGGGGGAACACCGGGGAGCTGTTTTTT
CDR3: CASKPQGWGNTGELFF

J: TRBJ1-4
V: TRBV9
size: NA
D: TRBD1
DNA: TGTGCCAGCAGCGTAGGGACAGGGGCAACTAATGAAAAACTGTTTTTT
CDR3: CASSVGTGATNEKLFF

J: TRBJ2-2
V: TRBV5-1
size: NA
D: NA
DNA: TGCGCCAGCAGCTTGATTGAGGCTTCCGGGGAGCTGTTTTTT
CDR3: CASSLIEASGELFF

J: TRBJ2-1
V: TRBV6-4
size: NA
D: TRBD2
DNA: TGTGCCAGCAGCGCTGAAGGGGGACTAGCCCTCAATGAGCAGTTCTTC
CDR3: CASSAEGGLALNEQFF

J: TRBJ2-5
V: TRBV30
size: few
D: NA
DNA: TGTGCCTGGAGCCACCAGGGTGGAGAGACCCAGTACTTC
CDR3: CAWSHQGGETQYF

J: TRBJ2-1
V: TRBV11-1
size: NA
D: NA
DNA: TGTGCCAGCAGCCTCAGAGGCAACTACAATGAGCAGTTCTTC
CDR3: CASSLRGNYNEQFF